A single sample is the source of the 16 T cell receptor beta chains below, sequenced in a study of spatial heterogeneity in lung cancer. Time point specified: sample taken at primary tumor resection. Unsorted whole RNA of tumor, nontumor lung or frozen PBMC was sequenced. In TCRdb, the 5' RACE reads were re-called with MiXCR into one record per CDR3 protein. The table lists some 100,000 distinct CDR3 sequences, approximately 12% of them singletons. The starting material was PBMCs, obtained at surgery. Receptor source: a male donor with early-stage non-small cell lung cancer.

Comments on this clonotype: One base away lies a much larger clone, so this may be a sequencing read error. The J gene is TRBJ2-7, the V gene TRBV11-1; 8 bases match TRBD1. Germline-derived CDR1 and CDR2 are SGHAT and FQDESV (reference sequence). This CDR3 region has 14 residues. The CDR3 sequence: CAGSLADRDIEQYF. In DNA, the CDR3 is TGTGCCGGCAGCTTAGCGGACAGGGATATCGAGCAGTACTTC.

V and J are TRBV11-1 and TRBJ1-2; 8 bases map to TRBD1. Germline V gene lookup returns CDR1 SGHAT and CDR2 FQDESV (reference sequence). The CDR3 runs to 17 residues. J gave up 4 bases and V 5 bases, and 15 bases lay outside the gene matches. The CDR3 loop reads CASSPTNIGQGGYGYTF. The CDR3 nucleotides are TGTGCCAGCAGCCCTACAAACATTGGACAGGGCGGCTATGGCTACACCTTC.

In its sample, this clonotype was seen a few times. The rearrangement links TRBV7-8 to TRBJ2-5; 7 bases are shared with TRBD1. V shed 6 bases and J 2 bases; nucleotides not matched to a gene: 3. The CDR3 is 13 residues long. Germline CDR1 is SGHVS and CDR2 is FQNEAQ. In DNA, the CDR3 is TGTGCCAGCAGTGGGACAGCGCAAGAGACCCAGTACTTC. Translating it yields CASSGTAQETQYF.

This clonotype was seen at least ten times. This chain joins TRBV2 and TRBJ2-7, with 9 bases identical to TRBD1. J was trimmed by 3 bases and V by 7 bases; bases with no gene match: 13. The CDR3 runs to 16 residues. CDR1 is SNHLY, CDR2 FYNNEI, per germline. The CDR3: CASTPLEGQGNYEQYF. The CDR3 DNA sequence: TGTGCCAGCACTCCTCTGGAGGGACAGGGCAACTACGAGCAGTACTTC.

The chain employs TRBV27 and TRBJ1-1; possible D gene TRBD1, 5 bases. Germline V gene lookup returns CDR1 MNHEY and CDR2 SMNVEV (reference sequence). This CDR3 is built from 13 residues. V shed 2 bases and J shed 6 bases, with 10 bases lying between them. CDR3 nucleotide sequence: TGTGCCAGCAGTTTAACTGGGGCAGCTGAAGCTTTCTTT. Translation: CASSLTGAAEAFF.

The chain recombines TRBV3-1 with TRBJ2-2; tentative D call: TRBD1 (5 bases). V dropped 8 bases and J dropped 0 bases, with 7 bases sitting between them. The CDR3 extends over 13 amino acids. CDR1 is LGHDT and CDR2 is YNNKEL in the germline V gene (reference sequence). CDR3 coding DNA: TGTGCCAGCCAGACAGCGAACACCGGGGAGCTGTTTTTT. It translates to CASQTANTGELFF.

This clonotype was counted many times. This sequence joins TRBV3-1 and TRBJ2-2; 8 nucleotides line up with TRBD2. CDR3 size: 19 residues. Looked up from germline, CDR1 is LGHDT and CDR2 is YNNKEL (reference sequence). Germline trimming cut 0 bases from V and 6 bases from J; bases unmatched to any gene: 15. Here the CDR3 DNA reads TGTGCCAGCAGCCAAGACCCGACATCTTGGCTAGCGGGTTCCGGGGAGCTGTTTTTT. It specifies CASSQDPTSWLAGSGELFF.

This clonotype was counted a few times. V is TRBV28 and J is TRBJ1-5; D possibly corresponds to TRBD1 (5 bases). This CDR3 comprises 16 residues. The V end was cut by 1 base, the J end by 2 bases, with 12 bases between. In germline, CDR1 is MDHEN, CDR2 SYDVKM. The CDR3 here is CASSLSTGGGNQPQHF. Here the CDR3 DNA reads TGTGCCAGCAGTTTATCTACAGGAGGCGGCAATCAGCCCCAGCATTTT.

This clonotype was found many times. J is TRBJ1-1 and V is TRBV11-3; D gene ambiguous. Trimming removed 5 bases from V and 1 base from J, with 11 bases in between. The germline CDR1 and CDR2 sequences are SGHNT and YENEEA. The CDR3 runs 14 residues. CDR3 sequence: CASSPRGKNTEAFF. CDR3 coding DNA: TGTGCCAGCAGCCCAAGAGGGAAGAACACTGAAGCTTTCTTT.

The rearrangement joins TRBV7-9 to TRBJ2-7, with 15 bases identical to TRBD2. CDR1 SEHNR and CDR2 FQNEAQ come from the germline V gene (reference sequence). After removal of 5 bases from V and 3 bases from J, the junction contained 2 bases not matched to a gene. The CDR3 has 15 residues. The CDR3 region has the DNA TGTGCCAGCAGCGGGACTAGCGGGAGGTACTACGAGCAGTACTTC. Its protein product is CASSGTSGRYYEQYF. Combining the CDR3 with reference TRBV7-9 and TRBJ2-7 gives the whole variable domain DTGVSQNPRHKITKRGQNVTFRCDPISEHNRLYWYRQTLGQGPEFLTYFQNEAQLEKSRLLSDRFSAERPKGSFSTLEIQRTEQGDSAMYLCASSGTSGRYYEQYFGPGTRLTVT.

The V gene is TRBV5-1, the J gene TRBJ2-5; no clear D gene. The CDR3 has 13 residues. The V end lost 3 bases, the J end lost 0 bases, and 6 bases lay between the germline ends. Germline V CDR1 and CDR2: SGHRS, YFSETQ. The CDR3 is CASSSQNQETQYF. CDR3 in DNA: TGCGCCAGCAGCTCCCAGAACCAAGAGACCCAGTACTTC.

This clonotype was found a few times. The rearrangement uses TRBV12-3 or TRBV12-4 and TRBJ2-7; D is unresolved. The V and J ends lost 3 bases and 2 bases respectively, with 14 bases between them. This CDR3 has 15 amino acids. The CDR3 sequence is CASSLDSALTYEQYF. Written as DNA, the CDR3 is TGTGCCAGCAGTTTGGATTCGGCCCTTACCTACGAGCAGTACTTC.

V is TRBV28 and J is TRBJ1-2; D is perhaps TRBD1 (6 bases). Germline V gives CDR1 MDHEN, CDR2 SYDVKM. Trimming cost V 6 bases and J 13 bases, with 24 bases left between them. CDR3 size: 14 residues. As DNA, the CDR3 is TGTGCCAGCAGCTCGGCGCGGGGGGCGCGGGCTCCCACCTTC. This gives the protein CASSSARGARAPTF.

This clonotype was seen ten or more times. The CDR3 region is CSALHWVSSYNSPLHF. CDR3 nucleotides: TGCAGTGCCCTTCATTGGGTGAGCTCCTATAATTCACCCCTCCACTTT. The chain employs TRBV20-1 and TRBJ1-6, with D unclear. CDR1 and CDR2 from the germline V gene are DFQATT and SNEGSKA (reference sequence). V gave up 6 bases and J gave up 0 bases, with 15 bases separating them. The CDR3 is 16 amino acids.

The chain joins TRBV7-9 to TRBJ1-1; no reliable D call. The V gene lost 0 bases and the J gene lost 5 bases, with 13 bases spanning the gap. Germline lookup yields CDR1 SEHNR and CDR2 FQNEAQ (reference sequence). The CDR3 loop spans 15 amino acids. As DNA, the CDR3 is TGTGCCAGCAGCTTAGCGTTTGGCAGCAATACTGAAGCTTTCTTT. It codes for CASSLAFGSNTEAFF.

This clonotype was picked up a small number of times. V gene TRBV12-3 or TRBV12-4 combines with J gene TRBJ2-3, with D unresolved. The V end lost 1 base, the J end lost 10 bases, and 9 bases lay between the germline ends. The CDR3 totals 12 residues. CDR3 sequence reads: CASSLGRSPQYF. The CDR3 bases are TGTGCCAGCAGTTTAGGAAGGTCGCCGCAGTATTTT.